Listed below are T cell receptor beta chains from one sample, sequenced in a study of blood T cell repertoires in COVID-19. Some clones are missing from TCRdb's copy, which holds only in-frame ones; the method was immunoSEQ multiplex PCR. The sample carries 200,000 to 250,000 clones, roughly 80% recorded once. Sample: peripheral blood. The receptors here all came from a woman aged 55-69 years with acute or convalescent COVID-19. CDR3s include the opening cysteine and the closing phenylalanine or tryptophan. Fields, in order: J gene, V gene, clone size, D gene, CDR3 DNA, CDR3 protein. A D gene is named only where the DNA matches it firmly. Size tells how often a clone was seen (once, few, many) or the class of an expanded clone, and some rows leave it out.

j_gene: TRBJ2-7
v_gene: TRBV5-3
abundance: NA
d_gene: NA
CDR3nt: TGTGCCAGAAGCAAGACTCTTAGCCCGATTTTACTCGAGCAGTACTTC
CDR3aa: CARSKTLSPILLEQYF

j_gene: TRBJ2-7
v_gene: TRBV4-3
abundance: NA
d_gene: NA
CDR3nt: TGCGCCAGCAGTTTCGCTCTTTCCTCCCACACCACCTACGAGCAGTACTTC
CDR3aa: CASSFALSSHTTYEQYF

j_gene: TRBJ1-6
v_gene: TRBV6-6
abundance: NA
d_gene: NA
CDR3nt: TGTGCCAGCAATCCCGGGAGCTCCTATAATTCACCCCTCCACTTT
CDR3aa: CASNPGSSYNSPLHF

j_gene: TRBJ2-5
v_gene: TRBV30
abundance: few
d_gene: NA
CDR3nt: TGTGCCTGGAATAAGGGAACGGGGGAGACCCAGTACTTC
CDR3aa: CAWNKGTGETQYF

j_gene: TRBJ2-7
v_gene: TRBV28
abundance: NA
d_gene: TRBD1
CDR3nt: TGTGCCAGCAGTCGGACAGGGGACTACGAGCAGTACTTC
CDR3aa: CASSRTGDYEQYF

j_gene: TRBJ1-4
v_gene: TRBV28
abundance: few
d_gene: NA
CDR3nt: TGTGCCGGCGGCCGTAATGAAAAACTGTTTTTT
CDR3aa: CAGGRNEKLFF

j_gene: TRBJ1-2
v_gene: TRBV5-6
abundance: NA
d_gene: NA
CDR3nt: TGTGCCAGCAGCGCTCAGGGGTTTGGCTACACCTTC
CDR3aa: CASSAQGFGYTF

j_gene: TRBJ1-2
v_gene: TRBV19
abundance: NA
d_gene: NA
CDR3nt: TGTGCCAGTAGTTTGGCAGTTAACTATGGCTACACCTTC
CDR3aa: CASSLAVNYGYTF

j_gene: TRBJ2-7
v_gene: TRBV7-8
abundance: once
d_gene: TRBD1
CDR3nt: TGTGCCAGCAGCACCGGACAGGACTTTTCCGAGCAGTACTTC
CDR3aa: CASSTGQDFSEQYF

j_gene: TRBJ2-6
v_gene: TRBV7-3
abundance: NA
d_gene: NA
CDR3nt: TGTGCCAATTTACCGGGGTCCGGGGCCAACGTCCTGACTTTC
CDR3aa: CANLPGSGANVLTF

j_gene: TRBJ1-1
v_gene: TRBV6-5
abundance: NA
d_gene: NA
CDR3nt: TGTGCCAGCAGGTCCCAGGGGTTTAGGGACACTGAAGCTTTCTTT
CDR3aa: CASRSQGFRDTEAFF

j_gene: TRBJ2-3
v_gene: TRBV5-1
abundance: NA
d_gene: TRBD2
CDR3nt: TGCGCCAGCAGCCCTGTTTGGCGGGGGGGTGTTACAGATACGCAGTATTTT
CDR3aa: CASSPVWRGGVTDTQYF

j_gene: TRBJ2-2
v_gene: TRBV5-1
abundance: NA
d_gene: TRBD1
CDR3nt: TGCGCCAGCACCCTACAGGGGACCGGGGAGCTGTTTTTT
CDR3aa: CASTLQGTGELFF

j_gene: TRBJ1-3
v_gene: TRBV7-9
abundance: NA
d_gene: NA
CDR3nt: TGTGCCAGCAGCCAATCCACGGTGCTCTCTGGAAACACCATATATTTT
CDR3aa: CASSQSTVLSGNTIYF

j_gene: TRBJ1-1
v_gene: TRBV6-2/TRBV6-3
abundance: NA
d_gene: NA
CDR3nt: TGTGCCAGCAGTTACTCGAGGCAGGGAGAAGCTTTCTTT
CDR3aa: CASSYSRQGEAFF

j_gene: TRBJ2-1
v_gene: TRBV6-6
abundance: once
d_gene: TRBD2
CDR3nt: TGTGCCAGCAATATCAGGACTAGCGGAAACAATGAGCAGTTCTTC
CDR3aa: CASNIRTSGNNEQFF

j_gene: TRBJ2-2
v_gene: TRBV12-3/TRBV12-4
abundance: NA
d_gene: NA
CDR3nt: TGTGCCAGCTCCGTTAGTAACACCGGGGAGCTGTTTTTT
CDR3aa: CASSVSNTGELFF

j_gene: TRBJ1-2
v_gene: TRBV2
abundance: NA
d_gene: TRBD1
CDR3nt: TGTGCCAGAAAATGGACAGGGGGTCGGTATGGCTACACCTTC
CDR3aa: CARKWTGGRYGYTF

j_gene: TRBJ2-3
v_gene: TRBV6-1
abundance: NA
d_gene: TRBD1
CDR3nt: TGTGCCAGCAGTGGCCAGACAGGGGGCCCCACAGATACGCAGTATTTT
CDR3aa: CASSGQTGGPTDTQYF

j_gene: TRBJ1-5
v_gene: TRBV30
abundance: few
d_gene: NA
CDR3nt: TGTGCCTGGACACAGGGCTCGGGTCAGCCCCAGCATTTT
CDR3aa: CAWTQGSGQPQHF

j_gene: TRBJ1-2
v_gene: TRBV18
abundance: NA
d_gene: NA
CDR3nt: TGTGCCAGCTCACCGGAGCTGTACTATGGCTACACCTTC
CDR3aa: CASSPELYYGYTF

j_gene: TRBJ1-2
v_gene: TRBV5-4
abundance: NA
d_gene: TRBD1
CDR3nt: TGTGCCAGCTGGGGGGGGACAGGGAGAGACTATGGCTACACCTTC
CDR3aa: CASWGGTGRDYGYTF

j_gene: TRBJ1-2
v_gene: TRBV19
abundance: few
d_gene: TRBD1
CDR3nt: TGTGCCAGTAAACCGGGACAGGGCTCTGGCTACACCTTC
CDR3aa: CASKPGQGSGYTF

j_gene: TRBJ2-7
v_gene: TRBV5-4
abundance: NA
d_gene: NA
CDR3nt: TGTGCCAGCAGCTTGGGGGGGCTCGAGTCCTACGAGCAGTACTTC
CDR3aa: CASSLGGLESYEQYF

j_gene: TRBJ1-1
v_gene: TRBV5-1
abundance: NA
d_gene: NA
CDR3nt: TGCGCCAGCAGCTTCGCAGACTTAATGAACACTGAAGCTTTCTTT
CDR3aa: CASSFADLMNTEAFF

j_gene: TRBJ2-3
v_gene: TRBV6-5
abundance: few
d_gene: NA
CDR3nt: TGTGCCAGCATTCGACGTGGGGACATGGATACGCAGTATTTT
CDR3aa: CASIRRGDMDTQYF

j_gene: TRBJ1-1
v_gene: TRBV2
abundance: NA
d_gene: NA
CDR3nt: TGTGCCAGCAGTGTTTTACAGACGAACACTGAAGCTTTCTTT
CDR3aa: CASSVLQTNTEAFF

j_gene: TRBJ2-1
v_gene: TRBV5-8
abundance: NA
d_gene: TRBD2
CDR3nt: TGTGCCAGCAGACACTATAGCGGGGGGTACAATGAGCAGTTCTTC
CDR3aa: CASRHYSGGYNEQFF

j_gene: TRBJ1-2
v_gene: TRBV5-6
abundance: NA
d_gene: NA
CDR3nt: TGTGCCAGCAGCCCACTGACGGACAGCATATATGGCTACACCTTC
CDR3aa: CASSPLTDSIYGYTF

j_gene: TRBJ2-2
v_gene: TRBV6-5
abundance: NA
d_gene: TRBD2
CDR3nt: TGTGCCAGCACCGCCGGGACTAGCCACACCGGGGAGCTGTTTTTT
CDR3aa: CASTAGTSHTGELFF

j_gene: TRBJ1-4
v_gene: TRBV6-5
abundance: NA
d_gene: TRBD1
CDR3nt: TGTGCCGGCGCCCCAGGGGGTCGTGAAAAACTGTTTTTT
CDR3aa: CAGAPGGREKLFF

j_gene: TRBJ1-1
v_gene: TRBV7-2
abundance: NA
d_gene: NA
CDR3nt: TGTGCCAGCAGCTTAGTGAGCCCTCCTGAAGCTTTCTTT
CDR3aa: CASSLVSPPEAFF

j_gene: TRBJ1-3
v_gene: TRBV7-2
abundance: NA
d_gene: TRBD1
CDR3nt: TGTGCCAGCAGCTCCAGGACAGGGTTCGGAAACACCATATATTTT
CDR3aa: CASSSRTGFGNTIYF

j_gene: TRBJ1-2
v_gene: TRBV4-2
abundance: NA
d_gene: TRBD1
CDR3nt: TGTGCCAGCAGCCAAGATAGACAGGGCCTCTATGGCTACACCTTC
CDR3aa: CASSQDRQGLYGYTF

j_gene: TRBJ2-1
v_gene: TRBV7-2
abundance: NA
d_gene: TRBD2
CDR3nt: TGTGCCAGCAGCTTAAGGGAGGGACTATCCAGCTCCTACAATGAGCAGTTCTTC
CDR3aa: CASSLREGLSSSYNEQFF

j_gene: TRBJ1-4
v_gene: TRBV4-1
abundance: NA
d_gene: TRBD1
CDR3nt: TGCGCCAGCAGCCAAGGACAGGGGGCGGCTAATGAAAAACTGTTTTTT
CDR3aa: CASSQGQGAANEKLFF

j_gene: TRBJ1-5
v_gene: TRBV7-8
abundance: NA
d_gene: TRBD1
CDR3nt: TGTGCCAGCAGCTTAGTTCCGGGACAGGGGGCAATCAAGCCCCAGCATTTT
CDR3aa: CASSLVPGQGAIKPQHF

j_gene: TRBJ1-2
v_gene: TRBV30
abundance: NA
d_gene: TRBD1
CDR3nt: TGTGCCTGGAGCCCGGACAGGGGAGACTATGGCTACACCTTC
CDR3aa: CAWSPDRGDYGYTF

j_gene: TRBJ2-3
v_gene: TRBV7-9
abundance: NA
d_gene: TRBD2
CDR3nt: TGTGCCAGCAGCTCCCGGGGGGGGAGCACAGATACGCAGTATTTT
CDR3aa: CASSSRGGSTDTQYF

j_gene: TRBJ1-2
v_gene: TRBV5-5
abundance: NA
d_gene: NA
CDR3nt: TGTGCCAGCAGCTTGGTTGGGGGGGTTGGCTATGGCTACACCTTC
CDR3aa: CASSLVGGVGYGYTF

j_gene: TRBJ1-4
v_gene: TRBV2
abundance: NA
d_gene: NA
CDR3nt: TGTGCCAGCAGTGAATTCCTTACTAATGAAAAACTGTTTTTT
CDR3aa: CASSEFLTNEKLFF

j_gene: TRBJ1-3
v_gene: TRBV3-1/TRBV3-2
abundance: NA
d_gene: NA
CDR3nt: TGTGCCAGCAGCCAAGGTGGGGGGGCTGGAAACACCATATATTTT
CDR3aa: CASSQGGGAGNTIYF

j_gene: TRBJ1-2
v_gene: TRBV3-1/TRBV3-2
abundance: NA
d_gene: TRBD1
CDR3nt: TGTGCCAGCAGCCAAGCACAGGGGGCGCATTATGGCTACACCTTC
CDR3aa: CASSQAQGAHYGYTF

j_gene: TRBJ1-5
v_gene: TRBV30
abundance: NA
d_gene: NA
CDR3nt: TGTGCCTGGAGCAAAGGTATGGGCTGGGGCAATCAGCCCCAGCATTTT
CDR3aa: CAWSKGMGWGNQPQHF

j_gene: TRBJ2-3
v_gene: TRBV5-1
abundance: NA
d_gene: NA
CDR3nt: TGCGCCAGCATACCCGGGGGTTCCTCCACAGATACGCAGTATTTT
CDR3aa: CASIPGGSSTDTQYF

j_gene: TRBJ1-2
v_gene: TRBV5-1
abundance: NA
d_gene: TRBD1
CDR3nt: TGCGCCAGCAGCTATGGGACAGACCTATATGGCTACACCTTC
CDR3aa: CASSYGTDLYGYTF